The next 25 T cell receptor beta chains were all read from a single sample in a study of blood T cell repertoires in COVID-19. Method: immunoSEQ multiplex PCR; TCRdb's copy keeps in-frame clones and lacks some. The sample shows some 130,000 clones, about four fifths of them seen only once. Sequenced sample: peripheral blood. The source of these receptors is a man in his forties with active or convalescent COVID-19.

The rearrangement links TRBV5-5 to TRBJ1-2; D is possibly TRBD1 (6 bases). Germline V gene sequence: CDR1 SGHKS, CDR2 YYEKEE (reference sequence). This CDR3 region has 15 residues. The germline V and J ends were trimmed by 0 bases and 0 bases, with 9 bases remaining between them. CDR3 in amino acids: CASSLAQGPNYGYTF. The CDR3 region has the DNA TGTGCCAGCAGCTTGGCCCAGGGGCCTAACTATGGCTACACCTTC.

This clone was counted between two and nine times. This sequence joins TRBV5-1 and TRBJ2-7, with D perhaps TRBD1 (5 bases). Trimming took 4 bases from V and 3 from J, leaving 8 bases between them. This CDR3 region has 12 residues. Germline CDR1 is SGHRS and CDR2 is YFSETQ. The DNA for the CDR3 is TGCGCCAGCAGCGCCCAGGGCTACGAGCAGTACTTC. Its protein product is CASSAQGYEQYF.

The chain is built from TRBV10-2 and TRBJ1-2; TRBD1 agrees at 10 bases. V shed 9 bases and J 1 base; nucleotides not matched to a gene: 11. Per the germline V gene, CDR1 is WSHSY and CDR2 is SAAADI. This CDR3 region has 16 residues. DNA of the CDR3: TGCGCCAGTAGGGGACAGGGGAATATCGGTAACTATGGCTACACCTTC. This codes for CASRGQGNIGNYGYTF.

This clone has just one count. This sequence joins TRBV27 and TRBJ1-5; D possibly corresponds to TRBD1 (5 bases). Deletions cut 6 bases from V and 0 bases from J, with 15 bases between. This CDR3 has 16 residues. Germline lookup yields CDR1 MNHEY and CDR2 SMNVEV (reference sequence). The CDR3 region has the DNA TGTGCCAGCAGCCCAACGGGGGGTTATAGCAATCAGCCCCAGCATTTT. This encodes CASSPTGGYSNQPQHF.

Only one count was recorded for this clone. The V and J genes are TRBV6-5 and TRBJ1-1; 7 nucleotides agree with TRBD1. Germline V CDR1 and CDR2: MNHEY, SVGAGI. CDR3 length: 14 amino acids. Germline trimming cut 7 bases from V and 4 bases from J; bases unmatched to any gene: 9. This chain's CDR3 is CASKRQGVGTEAFF. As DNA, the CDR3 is TGTGCCAGCAAAAGACAGGGAGTGGGCACTGAAGCTTTCTTT.

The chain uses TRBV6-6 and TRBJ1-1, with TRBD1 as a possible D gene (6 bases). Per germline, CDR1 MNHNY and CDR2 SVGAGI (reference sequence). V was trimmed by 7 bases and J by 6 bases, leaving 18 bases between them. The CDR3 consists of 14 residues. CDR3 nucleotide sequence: TGTGCCAGCATCTTTTTGGGGGACAAGGCTGAAGCTTTCTTT. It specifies CASIFLGDKAEAFF.

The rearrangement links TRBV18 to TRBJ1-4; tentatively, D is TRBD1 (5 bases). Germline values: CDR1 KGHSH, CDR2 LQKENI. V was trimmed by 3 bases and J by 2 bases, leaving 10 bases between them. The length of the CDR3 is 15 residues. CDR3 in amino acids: CASSPDGATNEKLFF. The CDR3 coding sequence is TGTGCCAGCTCACCGGATGGGGCGACTAATGAAAAACTGTTTTTT.

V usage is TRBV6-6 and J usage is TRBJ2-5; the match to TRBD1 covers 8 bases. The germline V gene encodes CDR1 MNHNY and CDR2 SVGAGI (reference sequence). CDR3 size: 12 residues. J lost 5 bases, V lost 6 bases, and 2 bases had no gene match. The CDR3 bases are TGTGCCAGCAGAGGACAGGGCGAGACCCAGTACTTC. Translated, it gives CASRGQGETQYF.

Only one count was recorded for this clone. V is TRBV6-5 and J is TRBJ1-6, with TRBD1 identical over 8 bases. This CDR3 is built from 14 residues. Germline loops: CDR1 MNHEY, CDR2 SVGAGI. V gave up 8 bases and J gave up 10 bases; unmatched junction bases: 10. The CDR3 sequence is CASGRQGRESPLHF. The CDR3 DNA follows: TGTGCCAGCGGTCGACAGGGGAGGGAATCACCCCTCCACTTT.

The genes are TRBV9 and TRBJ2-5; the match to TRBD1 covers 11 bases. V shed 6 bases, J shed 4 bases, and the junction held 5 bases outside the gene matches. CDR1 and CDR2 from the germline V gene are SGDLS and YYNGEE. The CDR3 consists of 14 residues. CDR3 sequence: CASNRDRGGETQYF. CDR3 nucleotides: TGTGCCAGCAACCGGGACAGGGGGGGAGAGACCCAGTACTTC.

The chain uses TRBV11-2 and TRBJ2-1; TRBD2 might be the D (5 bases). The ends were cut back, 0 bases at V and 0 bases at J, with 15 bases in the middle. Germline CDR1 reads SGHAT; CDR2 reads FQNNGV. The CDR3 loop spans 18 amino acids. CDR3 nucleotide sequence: TGTGCCAGCAGCTTAGATTTTGGGCGAGGGAGCTCCTACAATGAGCAGTTCTTC. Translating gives CASSLDFGRGSSYNEQFF.

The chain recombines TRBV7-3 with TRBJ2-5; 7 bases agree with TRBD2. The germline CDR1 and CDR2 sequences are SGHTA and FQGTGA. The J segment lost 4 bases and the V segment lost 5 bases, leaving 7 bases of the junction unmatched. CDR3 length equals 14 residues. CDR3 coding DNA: TGTGCCAGCAGCCCCTTGGGGGAGGGAGAGACCCAGTACTTC. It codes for CASSPLGEGETQYF.

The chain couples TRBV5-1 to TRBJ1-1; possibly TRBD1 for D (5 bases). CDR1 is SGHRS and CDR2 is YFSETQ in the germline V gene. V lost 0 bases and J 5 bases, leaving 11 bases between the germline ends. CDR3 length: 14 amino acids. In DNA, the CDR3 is TGCGCCAGCAGCTTGGAGAAAGGGGTGACTGAAGCTTTCTTT. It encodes CASSLEKGVTEAFF.

CDR3 region: CASSPTTLNTGELFF. CDR3 nucleotides: TGTGCCAGCTCACCGACGACACTGAACACCGGGGAGCTGTTTTTT. The chain couples TRBV18 to TRBJ2-2, with D uncertain. V was cut by 3 bases and J by 1 base, with 9 bases left in between. The CDR3 runs to 15 residues. Per the germline V gene, CDR1 is KGHSH and CDR2 is LQKENI.

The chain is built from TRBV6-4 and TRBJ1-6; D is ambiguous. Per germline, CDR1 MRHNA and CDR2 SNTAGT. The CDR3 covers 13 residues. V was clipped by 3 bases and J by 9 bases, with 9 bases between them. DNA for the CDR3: TGTGCCAGCAGTGAGTTCCTCGGTTCACCCCTCCACTTT. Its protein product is CASSEFLGSPLHF.

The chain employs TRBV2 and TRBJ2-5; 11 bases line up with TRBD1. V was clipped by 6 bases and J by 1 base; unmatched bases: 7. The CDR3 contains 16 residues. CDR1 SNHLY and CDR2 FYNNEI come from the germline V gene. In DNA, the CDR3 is TGTGCCAGCAGCCCAGGGACAGGGGGAATCCAAGAGACCCAGTACTTC. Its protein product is CASSPGTGGIQETQYF.

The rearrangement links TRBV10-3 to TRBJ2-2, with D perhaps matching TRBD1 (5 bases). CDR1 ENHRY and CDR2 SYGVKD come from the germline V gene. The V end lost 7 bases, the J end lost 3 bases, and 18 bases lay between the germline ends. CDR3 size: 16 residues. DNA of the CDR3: TGTGCCATCACCCCCGACCGCAGGGTGGACACCGGGGAGCTGTTTTTT. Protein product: CAITPDRRVDTGELFF.

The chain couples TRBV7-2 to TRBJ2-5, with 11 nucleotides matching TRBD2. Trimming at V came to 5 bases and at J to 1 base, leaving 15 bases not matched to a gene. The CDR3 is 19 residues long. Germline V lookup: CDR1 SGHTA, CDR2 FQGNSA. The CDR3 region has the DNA TGTGCCAGCAGCCCCGGACGAGCTAGCGGGGGGATATCCCAAGAGACCCAGTACTTC. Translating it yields CASSPGRASGGISQETQYF.

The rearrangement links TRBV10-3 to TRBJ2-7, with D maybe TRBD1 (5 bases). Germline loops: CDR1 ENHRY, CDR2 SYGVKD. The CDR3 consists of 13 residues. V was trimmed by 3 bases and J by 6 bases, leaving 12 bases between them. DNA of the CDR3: TGTGCCATCAGTGACCCGGAAGGGGCCGAGCAGTACTTC. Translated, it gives CAISDPEGAEQYF.

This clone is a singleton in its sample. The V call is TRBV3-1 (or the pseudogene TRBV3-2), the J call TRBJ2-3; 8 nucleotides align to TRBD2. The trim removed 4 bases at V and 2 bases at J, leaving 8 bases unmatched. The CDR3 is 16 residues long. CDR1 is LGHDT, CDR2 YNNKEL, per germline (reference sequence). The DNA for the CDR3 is TGTGCCAGCAGCCCCAGGAGCGGGGGCCTCACAGATACGCAGTATTTT. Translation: CASSPRSGGLTDTQYF.

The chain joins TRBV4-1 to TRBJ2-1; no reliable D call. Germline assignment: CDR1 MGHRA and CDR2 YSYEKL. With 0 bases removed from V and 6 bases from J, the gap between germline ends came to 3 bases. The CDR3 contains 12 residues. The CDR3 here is CASSQDINEQFF. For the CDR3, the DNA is TGCGCCAGCAGCCAAGATATCAATGAGCAGTTCTTC.

The DNA for the CDR3 is TGTGCCAGTAGGCCAAGGGGGCGCGTTGACTATGGCTACACCTTC. This encodes CASRPRGRVDYGYTF. The chain uses TRBV19 and TRBJ1-2; 7 bases line up with TRBD1. Germline V lookup: CDR1 LNHDA, CDR2 SQIVND (reference sequence). J lost 3 bases, V lost 6 bases, and 10 bases had no gene match. The CDR3 is made up of 15 amino acids.

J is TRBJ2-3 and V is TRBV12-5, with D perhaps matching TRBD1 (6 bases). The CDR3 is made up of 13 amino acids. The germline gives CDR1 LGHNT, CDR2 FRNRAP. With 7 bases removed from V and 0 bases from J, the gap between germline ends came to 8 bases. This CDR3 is CASATGSTDTQYF. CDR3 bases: TGTGCTAGTGCCACAGGGAGCACAGATACGCAGTATTTT.

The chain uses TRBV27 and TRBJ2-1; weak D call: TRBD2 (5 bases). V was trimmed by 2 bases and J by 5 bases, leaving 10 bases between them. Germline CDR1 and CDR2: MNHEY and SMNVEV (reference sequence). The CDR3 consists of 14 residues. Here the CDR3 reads CASSLEGRNNEQFF. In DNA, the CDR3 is TGTGCCAGCAGTTTAGAGGGCAGAAACAATGAGCAGTTCTTC.

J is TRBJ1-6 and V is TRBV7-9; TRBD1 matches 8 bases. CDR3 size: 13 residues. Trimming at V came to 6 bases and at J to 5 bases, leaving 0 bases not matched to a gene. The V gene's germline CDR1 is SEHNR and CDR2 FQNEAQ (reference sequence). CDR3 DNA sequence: TGTGCCAGCAGGGGACAGGATAATTCACCCCTCCACTTT. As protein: CASRGQDNSPLHF. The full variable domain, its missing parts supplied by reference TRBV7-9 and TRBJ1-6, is DTGVSQNPRHKITKRGQNVTFRCDPISEHNRLYWYRQTLGQGPEFLTYFQNEAQLEKSRLLSDRFSAERPKGSFSTLEIQRTEQGDSAMYLCASRGQDNSPLHFGNGTRLTVT.